These 17 T cell receptor beta chains share one sample of origin, sequenced in a study of T cell changes during pregnancy in multiple sclerosis. This table comes from immunoSEQ multiplex PCR, and its TCRdb copy is limited to in-frame clones, with some not included. The profile shows approximately 96,000 clones, roughly nine tenths of them singletons. This specimen consisted of peripheral blood, obtained after pregnancy. These receptors all come from a female donor in good health, enrolled as a control in a pregnancy study.

The chain is built from TRBV7-3 and TRBJ1-1; the D gene is possibly TRBD1 (6 bases). Germline CDR1 reads SGHTA; CDR2 reads FQGTGA. CDR3 size: 14 residues. V gave up 2 bases and J gave up 4 bases, with 11 bases separating them. The CDR3 sequence is CASSLGGGGTEAFF. Written as DNA, the CDR3 is TGTGCCAGCAGCTTAGGGGGCGGGGGCACTGAAGCTTTCTTT.

V and J are TRBV30 and TRBJ2-7; TRBD1 matches at 8 bases. J was trimmed by 3 bases and V by 4 bases; bases with no gene match: 8. The CDR3 extends over 14 amino acids. The V gene's germline CDR1 is GTSNPN and CDR2 SVGIG (reference sequence). DNA for the CDR3: TGTGCCTGGACCCTTGGACAGGGTTTCTACGAGCAGTACTTC. It is translated as CAWTLGQGFYEQYF.

Note on this clone: Other DNA sequences in the same sample also yield this CDR3. The chain is built from TRBV14 and TRBJ2-7; no clear D. Germline V lookup: CDR1 SGHDN, CDR2 FVKESK. Trimming took 3 bases from V and 4 from J, leaving 4 bases between them. The CDR3 covers 11 residues. The chain's CDR3 is CASSHHYEQYF. In DNA, the CDR3 is TGTGCCAGCAGCCACCATTACGAGCAGTACTTC.

The chain links TRBV28 to TRBJ2-7; 8 nucleotides agree with TRBD2. Germline V gene lookup returns CDR1 MDHEN and CDR2 SYDVKM. The V gene end was trimmed by 3 bases and the J gene end by 5 bases; junction bases not matched to a gene: 3. The CDR3 is 13 residues long. In DNA, the CDR3 is TGTGCCAGCAGTTTTAGGACTAGCAACGAGCAGTACTTC. This sequence encodes CASSFRTSNEQYF.

J is TRBJ1-5 and V is TRBV19; D not resolved. From germline, CDR1 is LNHDA and CDR2 SQIVND (reference sequence). V was trimmed by 2 bases and J by 2 bases, leaving 7 bases between them. There are 14 residues in the CDR3. CDR3 residues: CASSIKTGNQPQHF. The CDR3 coding sequence is TGTGCCAGTAGTATAAAAACAGGCAATCAGCCCCAGCATTTT.

The V call is TRBV19, the J call TRBJ1-5; a weak D match, TRBD1 (5 bases). The CDR3 extends over 15 amino acids. V lost 6 bases, J lost 0 bases, and 12 bases lay in between. Germline CDR1 and CDR2: LNHDA and SQIVND (reference sequence). The CDR3 DNA is TGTGCCAGTAGACTCGACAGAAGTAGCAATCAGCCCCAGCATTTT. This gives the protein CASRLDRSSNQPQHF.

This chain joins TRBV27 and TRBJ2-7; D is perhaps TRBD2 (5 bases). The germline CDR1 and CDR2 sequences are MNHEY and SMNVEV (reference sequence). V shed 2 bases and J shed 0 bases, with 11 bases lying between them. This CDR3 region has 15 residues. CDR3: CASSLRAAYSYEQYF. The CDR3 coding sequence is TGTGCCAGCAGTTTAAGAGCGGCCTACTCCTACGAGCAGTACTTC.

CDR3 bases: TGTGCCAGCAGTTTAACTAGACTCCCCCGGGACAGGGACACAGATACGCAGTATTTT. Residues: CASSLTRLPRDRDTDTQYF. V is TRBV27 and J is TRBJ2-3; 9 bases match TRBD1. The V gene's germline CDR1 is MNHEY and CDR2 SMNVEV (reference sequence). V lost 2 bases to trimming and J lost 2 bases; unmatched junction nucleotides: 14. CDR3 size: 19 residues.

J is TRBJ1-5 and V is TRBV28, with TRBD1 as a possible D gene (5 bases). V was pared by 5 bases and J by 1 base, with 12 bases between. The CDR3 totals 15 residues. Germline V CDR1 and CDR2: MDHEN, SYDVKM. The CDR3 bases are TGTGCCAGCAGTCCACCCGGACAAAGCAATCAGCCCCAGCATTTT. This sequence encodes CASSPPGQSNQPQHF.

The chain's CDR3 is CASSARGVRGAYEQYF. The DNA for the CDR3 is TGTGCCAGCAGTGCACGGGGAGTCCGTGGGGCCTACGAGCAGTACTTC. V gene TRBV27 combines with J gene TRBJ2-7; TRBD2 might be the D (5 bases). Trimming removed 5 bases at V and 2 bases at J, with 19 bases between. The CDR3 spans 16 residues. The germline V gene has CDR1 MNHEY and CDR2 SMNVEV (reference sequence).

The rearrangement links TRBV11-2 to TRBJ2-7, with TRBD1 matching over 9 bases. The CDR3 sequence is 16 residues long. With 5 bases clipped from V and 0 bases from J, the junction kept 8 bases outside the gene matches. Germline CDR1 and CDR2: SGHAT and FQNNGV. The CDR3, as DNA: TGTGCCAGCAGCCCGCGGACAGGGGCGAGCTCCTACGAGCAGTACTTC. The encoded protein is CASSPRTGASSYEQYF.

V usage is TRBV25-1 and J usage is TRBJ2-1, with D perhaps matching TRBD2 (5 bases). CDR3 size: 15 residues. V gave up 3 bases and J gave up 2 bases, with 11 bases separating them. In germline, CDR1 is MGHDK, CDR2 SYGVNS. CDR3 sequence reads: CASSDPWRTYNEQFF. CDR3 bases: TGTGCCAGCAGTGACCCTTGGAGGACCTACAATGAGCAGTTCTTC.

A word on this clone: Other nucleotide sequences in the sample specify the same CDR3. This rearrangement joins TRBV18 to TRBJ1-2; 8 positions match TRBD1. CDR3 length: 13 residues. CDR1 and CDR2 (germline): KGHSH, LQKENI. The J segment lost 4 bases and the V segment lost 6 bases, leaving 4 bases of the junction unmatched. The CDR3 DNA sequence: TGTGCCAGCTCGCCAGACAGGGGCTATGGCTACACCTTC. Encoded protein: CASSPDRGYGYTF.

This chain joins TRBV5-1 and TRBJ1-5; 9 nucleotides agree with TRBD1. Losses at the gene ends were 4 bases for V and 5 bases for J; bases not matched to a gene: 4. Germline CDR1 SGHRS, CDR2 YFSETQ. The CDR3 is 14 amino acids. In nucleotides, the CDR3 is TGCGCCAGCAGCCATACAGGGGGCGATCAGCCCCAGCATTTT. Its translation is CASSHTGGDQPQHF. Looking up the rest from reference TRBV5-1 and TRBJ1-5 gives the full variable domain: KAGVTQTPRYLIKTRGQQVTLSCSPISGHRSVSWYQQTPGQGLQFLFEYFSETQRNKGNFPGRFSGRQFSNSRSEMNVSTLELGDSALYLCASSHTGGDQPQHFGDGTRLSIL.

For this clone: This specimen includes other DNA sequences encoding the same CDR3. This chain links TRBV19 with TRBJ2-3; the match to TRBD1 covers 9 bases. The V gene's germline CDR1 is LNHDA and CDR2 SQIVND (reference sequence). V lost 3 bases to trimming and J lost 1 base; unmatched junction nucleotides: 2. This CDR3 is built from 15 residues. CDR3 loop: CASSIRTGGTDTQYF. As DNA, the CDR3 is TGTGCCAGTAGTATTCGGACAGGGGGCACAGATACGCAGTATTTT.

This chain uses TRBV23-1 with TRBJ1-2, with 7 positions matching TRBD1. TRBV23-1 is known as an ORF, though its function is uncertain. The CDR3 consists of 11 residues. The ends lost 6 bases at V and 8 bases at J; junction bases unmatched: 3. Here the CDR3 reads CASSPDRGYTF. The CDR3 DNA reads TGCGCCAGCAGCCCGGACAGGGGCTACACCTTC.

V usage is TRBV5-5 and J usage is TRBJ2-5; tentatively, D is TRBD1 (5 bases). Germline V gene data show CDR1 as SGHKS and CDR2 as YYEKEE (reference sequence). The CDR3 sequence is 14 residues long. V dropped 9 bases and J dropped 3 bases, with 18 bases sitting between them. The CDR3 DNA is TGTGCCACTGAGGTCGCAGGGCGGAAAGAGACCCAGTACTTC. Its protein is CATEVAGRKETQYF.